The present T cell receptor (beta chain) was sequenced within a study of OX40 agonist ivuxolimab in advanced cancers. The protocol was immunoSEQ multiplex PCR, while the TCRdb copy is restricted to in-frame clones and leaves out a portion. The sample contains more than 45,000 clones, 75% to 90% of which appear only once. On this clone: As yet, its antigen is unknown.

In germline, CDR1 is MNHNS, CDR2 SASEGT. The ends lost 6 bases at V and 7 bases at J; junction bases unmatched: 11. The CDR3 has 15 residues. Study-wide results and limits: Dosing at 0.1 to 3.0 mg/kg was accompanied by clonal expansion of CD4+ and CD8+ blood T cells by week 6. Nonresponders included some who also had low normalized T-cell clonal expansion.

This specimen consisted of CD4+ or CD8+ T cells sorted from blood, obtained in a trial of the OX40 agonist ivuxolimab. The TCR was taken from an adult with an advanced solid tumor such as melanoma, head and neck, liver or kidney cancer. The chain combines TRBV6-1 with TRBJ2-1, with 8 bases matching TRBD2. Here the CDR3 DNA reads TGTGCCAGCAGGCCCACGGGGGGGCGCTTGAATGAGCAGTTCTTC. It specifies CASRPTGGRLNEQFF.